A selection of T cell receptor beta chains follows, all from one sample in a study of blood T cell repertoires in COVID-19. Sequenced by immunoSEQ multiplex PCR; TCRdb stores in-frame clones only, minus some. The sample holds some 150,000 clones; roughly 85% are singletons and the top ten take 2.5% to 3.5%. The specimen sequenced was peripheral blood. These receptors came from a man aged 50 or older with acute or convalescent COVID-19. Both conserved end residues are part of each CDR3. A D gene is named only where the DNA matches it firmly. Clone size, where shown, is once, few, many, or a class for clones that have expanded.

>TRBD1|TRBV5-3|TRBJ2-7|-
TGTGCCAGAAGCACGGACAGGGTATCCGGCGAGCAGTACTTC
CARSTDRVSGEQYF
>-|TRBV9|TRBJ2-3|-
TGTGCCAGCAGCGTAGACGGGATCGGTAGAGATACGCAGTATTTT
CASSVDGIGRDTQYF
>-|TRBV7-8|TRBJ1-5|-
TGTGCCAGCAGCGAAGGGGGTAGCAATCAGCCCCAGCATTTT
CASSEGGSNQPQHF
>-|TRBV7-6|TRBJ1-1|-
TGTGCCAGCAGTCAAAACCAGGGTACCGCCACTGAAGCTTTCTTT
CASSQNQGTATEAFF
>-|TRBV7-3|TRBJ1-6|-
TGTGCCAGCAGCCCCGGATCGGGATCACCCCTCCACTTT
CASSPGSGSPLHF
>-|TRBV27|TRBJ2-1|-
TGTGCCAGCAGTTTATTCGGAGGCCACAATGAGCAGTTCTTC
CASSLFGGHNEQFF
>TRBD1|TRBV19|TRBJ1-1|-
TGTGCCAGTAGTTCCCGGACAGGGTCTGAAGCTTTCTTT
CASSSRTGSEAFF
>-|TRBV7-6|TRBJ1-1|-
TGTGCCAGCAGCCCAGGCGGACAGCTGAACACTGAAGCTTTCTTT
CASSPGGQLNTEAFF
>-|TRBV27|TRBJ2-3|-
TGTGCCAGCAGTTTTGAAGCGGACAGCACAGATACGCAGTATTTT
CASSFEADSTDTQYF
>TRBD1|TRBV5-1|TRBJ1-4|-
TGCGCCAGCAGCGTTGGCCGGACAGGGGGAGAAAAACTGTTTTTT
CASSVGRTGGEKLFF
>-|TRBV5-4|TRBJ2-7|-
TGTGCCAGCAGCTTGGGGACTGAGACCTACGAGCAGTACTTC
CASSLGTETYEQYF
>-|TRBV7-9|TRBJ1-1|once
TGTGCCAGCACCCTCATGGGAGGGGATACTGAAGCTTTCTTT
CASTLMGGDTEAFF
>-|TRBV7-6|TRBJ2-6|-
TGTGCCAGCAGCTTAGCGGAGATAGCGTCTGGGGCCAACGTCCTGACTTTC
CASSLAEIASGANVLTF
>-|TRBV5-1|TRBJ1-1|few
TGCGCCAGCAGCTACTACATTAGAGGGAACACTGAAGCTTTCTTT
CASSYYIRGNTEAFF
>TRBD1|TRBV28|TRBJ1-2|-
TGTGCCAGCAGTTTCTGGACAGGGGATACGCTAGGGTACACCTTC
CASSFWTGDTLGYTF
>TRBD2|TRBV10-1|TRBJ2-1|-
TGCGCCAGCAGTGACGGCGGGGGGGCCTACAATGAGCAGTTCTTC
CASSDGGGAYNEQFF
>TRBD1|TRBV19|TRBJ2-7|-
TGTGCCAGTAAAGACAGGGGGCACGAGCAGTACTTC
CASKDRGHEQYF
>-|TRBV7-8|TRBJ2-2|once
TGTGCCAGCAGCCCCCTGGGGAGGGGGAGCACCGGGGAGCTGTTTTTT
CASSPLGRGSTGELFF
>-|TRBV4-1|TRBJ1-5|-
TGCGCCAGCAGCCGGGCCGGGGGAGACAATCAGCCCCAGCATTTT
CASSRAGGDNQPQHF
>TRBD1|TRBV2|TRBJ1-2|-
TGTGCCAGTCATAGGGGGCTCGGCTACACCTTC
CASHRGLGYTF
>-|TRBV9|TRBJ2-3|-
TGTGCCAGCAGCGGACGGGTCAGGGGTACAGCCGGCACAGATACGCAGTATTTT
CASSGRVRGTAGTDTQYF
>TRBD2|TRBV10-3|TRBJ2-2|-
TGTGCCATCAGTAGGGTCGGGACACTAGCGGGGAAAGGAAACACCGGGGAGCTGTTTTTT
CAISRVGTLAGKGNTGELFF
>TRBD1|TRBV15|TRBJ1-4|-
TGTGCCACCAGCGGTGGACAGGCCTTAACTAATGAAAAACTGTTTTTT
CATSGGQALTNEKLFF
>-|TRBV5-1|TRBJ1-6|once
TGCGCCAGCAGCTTGGCCGACAGTCAAAATTCACCCCTCCACTTT
CASSLADSQNSPLHF
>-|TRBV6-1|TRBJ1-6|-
TGTGCCAGCAGTGAAGCCAGACTCCGGCGGTCACCCCTCCACTTT
CASSEARLRRSPLHF
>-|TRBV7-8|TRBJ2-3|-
TGTGCCAGCAGCTTAGATGTCGCGGGGAAACCGTATTTT
CASSLDVAGKPYF
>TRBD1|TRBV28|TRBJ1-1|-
TGTGCCAGCAGAAGGACAGGGAACATGAACACTGAAGCTTTCTTT
CASRRTGNMNTEAFF
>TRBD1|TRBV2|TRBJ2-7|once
TGTGCCAGCAGTGCACAACGACAGGGGGCCTACTACGAGCAGTACTTC
CASSAQRQGAYYEQYF
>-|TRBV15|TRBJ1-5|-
TGTGCCACCAGCAGCGGGACACGACAGCCCCAGCATTTT
CATSSGTRQPQHF
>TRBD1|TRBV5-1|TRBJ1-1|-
TGCGCCAGCAGCTTAAGGGACAGGGCCACTGAAGCTTTCTTT
CASSLRDRATEAFF
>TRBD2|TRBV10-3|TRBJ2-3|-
TGTGCCATCAGTGCTAGCGGGGGGAGGGATACGCAGTATTTT
CAISASGGRDTQYF
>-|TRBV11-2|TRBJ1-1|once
TGTGCCAGCAGCGCCAGGGGCCTCCCTACTGAAGCTTTCTTT
CASSARGLPTEAFF
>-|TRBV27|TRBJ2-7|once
TGTGCCAGCAGTCCCGGGGGATACGAGCAGTACTTC
CASSPGGYEQYF
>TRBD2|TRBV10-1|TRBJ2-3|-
TGCGCCAGCAGTGAAGATAGCGGGGGAGTCACAGATACGCAGTATTTT
CASSEDSGGVTDTQYF
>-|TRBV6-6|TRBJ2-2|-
TGTGCCAGCAGTTACGAACTCACCGGGGAGCTGTTTTTT
CASSYELTGELFF
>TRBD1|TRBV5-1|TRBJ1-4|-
TGCGCCAGCAGCCCCGACAGGGGGAATGAAAAACTGTTTTTT
CASSPDRGNEKLFF
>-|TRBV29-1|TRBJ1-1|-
TGCAGCGCCGGCACACAATACACTGAAGCTTTCTTT
CSAGTQYTEAFF
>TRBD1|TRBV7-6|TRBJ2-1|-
TGTGCCAGCAGCTTAGTGTCGGGACAGTTCTCCAATGAGCAGTTCTTC
CASSLVSGQFSNEQFF
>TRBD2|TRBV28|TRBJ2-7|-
TGTGCCAGCAGATTAGCGGGAGGCTACGAGCAGTACTTC
CASRLAGGYEQYF
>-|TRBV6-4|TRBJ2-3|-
TGTGCCAGCAGTGAGGGGGCTAGCACAGATACGCAGTATTTT
CASSEGASTDTQYF
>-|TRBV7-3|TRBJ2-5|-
TGTGCCAGCAGCGAAGACACGAGTGGGACCCAGTACTTC
CASSEDTSGTQYF
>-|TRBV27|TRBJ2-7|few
TGTGCCAGCAGTTCCCAGTTCACGGGACTTACCTCCTACGAGCAGTACTTC
CASSSQFTGLTSYEQYF
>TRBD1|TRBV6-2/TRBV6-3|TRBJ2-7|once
TGTGCCAGCAGTCACCCCCGGGACAGGGGACACGAGCAGTACTTC
CASSHPRDRGHEQYF
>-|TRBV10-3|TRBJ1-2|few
TGTGCCATCAGTGAGTCGAACGACATGGGCTATGGCTACACCTTC
CAISESNDMGYGYTF
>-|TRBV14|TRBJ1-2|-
TGTGCCAGTTCCAGGGGTTTCTACGGCTACACCTTC
CASSRGFYGYTF
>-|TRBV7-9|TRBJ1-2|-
TGTGCCAGCAGCTTAGGAGGGCAAACTAACTATGGCTACACCTTC
CASSLGGQTNYGYTF
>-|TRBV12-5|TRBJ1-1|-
TGTGCTAGTGTCCTGGGGGAGGTGGACGCTTTCTTT
CASVLGEVDAFF
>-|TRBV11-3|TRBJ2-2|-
TGTGCCAGCAGCTTTGGCGGCGATGACACCGGGGAGCTGTTTTTT
CASSFGGDDTGELFF
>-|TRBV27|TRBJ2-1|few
TGTGCCAGCAGTTTCGAAGACAGCCGCTACAATGAGCAGTTCTTC
CASSFEDSRYNEQFF
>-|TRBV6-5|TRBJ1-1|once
TGTGCCAGCAGTTCGGGACTGATCACTGAAGCTTTCTTT
CASSSGLITEAFF
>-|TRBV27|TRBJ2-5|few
TGTGCCAGCAGCTCCCCAAGCCAGGGGACGCGGCAAGAGACCCAGTACTTC
CASSSPSQGTRQETQYF
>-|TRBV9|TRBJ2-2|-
TGTGCCAGCAGCGTGCTACGGGTTAGCACCGGGGAGCTGTTTTTT
CASSVLRVSTGELFF
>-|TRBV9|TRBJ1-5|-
TGTGCCAGCAGCGCCGGACAGCTCAATCAGCCCCAGCATTTT
CASSAGQLNQPQHF
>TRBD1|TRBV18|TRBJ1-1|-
TGTGCCAGCTCACCGGGACAGAGAGTGAACACTGAAGCTTTCTTT
CASSPGQRVNTEAFF
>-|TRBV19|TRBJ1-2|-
TGTGCCAGTACCATTCGGAAGACGGGGGGGACCGGAAAGGGTTATGGCTACACCTTC
CASTIRKTGGTGKGYGYTF
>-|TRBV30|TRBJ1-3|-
TGTGCCTGGAGTTGGGGCTTCATGAGCTCTGGAAACACCATATATTTT
CAWSWGFMSSGNTIYF
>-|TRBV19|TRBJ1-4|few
TGTGCCAGTAGTCCCGGGTGGGCTAATGAAAAACTGTTTTTT
CASSPGWANEKLFF
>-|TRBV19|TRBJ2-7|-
TGTGCCAGTAGTAAGGACAGCTTCCTTCTCTACGAGCAGTACTTC
CASSKDSFLLYEQYF
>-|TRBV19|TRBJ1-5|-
TGTGCCAGTAGTATAGATCGCAGGGCCCCCGATCAGCCCCAGCATTTT
CASSIDRRAPDQPQHF